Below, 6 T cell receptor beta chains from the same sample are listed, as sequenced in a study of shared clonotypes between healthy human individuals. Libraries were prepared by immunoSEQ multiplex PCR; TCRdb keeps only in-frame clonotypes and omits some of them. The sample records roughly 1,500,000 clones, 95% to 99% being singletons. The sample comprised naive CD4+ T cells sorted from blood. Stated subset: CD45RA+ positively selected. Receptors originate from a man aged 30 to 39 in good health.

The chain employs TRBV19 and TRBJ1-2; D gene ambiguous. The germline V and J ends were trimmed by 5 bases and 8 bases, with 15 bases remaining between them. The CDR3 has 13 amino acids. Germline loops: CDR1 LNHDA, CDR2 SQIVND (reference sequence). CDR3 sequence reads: CASSPGQSGGYTF. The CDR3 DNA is TGTGCCAGTAGTCCCGGGCAATCGGGCGGCTACACCTTC.

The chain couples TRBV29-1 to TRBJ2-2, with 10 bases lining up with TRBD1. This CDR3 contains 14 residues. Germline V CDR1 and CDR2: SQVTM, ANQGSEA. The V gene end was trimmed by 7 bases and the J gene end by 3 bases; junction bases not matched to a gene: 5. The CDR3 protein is CSARDRGDTGELFF. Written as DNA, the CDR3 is TGCAGCGCCCGGGACAGGGGTGACACCGGGGAGCTGTTTTTT.

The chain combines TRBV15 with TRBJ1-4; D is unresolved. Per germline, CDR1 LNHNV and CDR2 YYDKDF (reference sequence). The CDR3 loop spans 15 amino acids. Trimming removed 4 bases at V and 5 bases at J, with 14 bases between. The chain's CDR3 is CATSIRPGRNEKLFF. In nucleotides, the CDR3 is TGTGCCACCAGCATACGCCCGGGCCGAAATGAAAAACTGTTTTTT.

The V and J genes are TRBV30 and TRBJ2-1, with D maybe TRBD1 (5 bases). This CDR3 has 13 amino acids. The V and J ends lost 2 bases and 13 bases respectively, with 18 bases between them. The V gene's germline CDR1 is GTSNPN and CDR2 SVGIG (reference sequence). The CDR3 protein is CAWSIGATTSQFF. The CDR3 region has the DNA TGTGCCTGGAGTATAGGGGCAACCACTTCACAGTTCTTC.

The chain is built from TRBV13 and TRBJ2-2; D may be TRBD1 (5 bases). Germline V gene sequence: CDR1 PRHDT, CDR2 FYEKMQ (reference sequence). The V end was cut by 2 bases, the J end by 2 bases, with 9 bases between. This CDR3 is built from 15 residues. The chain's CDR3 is CASSLQTGNTGELFF. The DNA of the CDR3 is TGTGCCAGCAGCTTACAAACAGGAAACACCGGGGAGCTGTTTTTT.

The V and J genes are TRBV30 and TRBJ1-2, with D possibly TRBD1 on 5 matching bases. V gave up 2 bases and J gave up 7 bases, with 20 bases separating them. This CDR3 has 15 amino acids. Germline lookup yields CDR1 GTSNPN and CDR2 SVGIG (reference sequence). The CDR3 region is CAWSNPRRGKSGYTF. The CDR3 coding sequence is TGTGCCTGGAGTAACCCGAGGAGGGGAAAGAGTGGCTACACCTTC.